This T cell receptor beta chain was identified in a study of T cell responses to AZD1222 COVID-19 vaccine. Notes on the study in general: Spike-specific TCRs gained breadth and depth after people received two AZD1222 doses.

Clones were sequenced by immunoSEQ multiplex PCR, and TCRdb holds only the in-frame ones, with some missing. This table holds fewer than 130,000 clones, roughly 90% found once. This clone was detected only once. Its antigen is currently unknown. This CDR3 has 16 amino acids. Germline values: CDR1 LGHNA, CDR2 YNFKEQ. With 6 bases clipped from V and 10 bases from J, the junction kept 15 bases outside the gene matches. The sequences come from peripheral blood, collected 28 days after the second AZD1222 dose. The rearrangement links TRBV4-2 to TRBJ2-1; TRBD2 matches at 10 bases. The receptor comes from an adult who received the AZD1222 COVID-19 vaccine. The CDR3 is CASSPSVAGGRGEQFF. CDR3 DNA sequence: TGTGCCAGCAGTCCGTCGGTAGCGGGAGGCCGGGGGGAGCAGTTCTTC.